Below are 26 T cell receptor beta chains sequenced from a single sample in a study of T cells in Graves' hyperthyroidism and ophthalmopathy. TCR beta CDR3 regions were amplified from RNA transcripts. Researchers ran a first-round RT-PCR on the TCR CDR3 using the HTBI primer set. Via MiXCR, TCRdb re-called the multiplex PCR reads, giving one row per CDR3 protein. The table shows hundreds of thousands of distinct CDR3 sequences, with approximately 15% occurring only once. Sequenced input: blood. These receptor sequences come from a woman aged 25 to 39 with Graves' hyperthyroidism that later progressed to Graves' ophthalmopathy.

In its sample, this clonotype was seen a few times. The chain carries TRBV19 and TRBJ2-7, with D tentatively TRBD1 (5 bases). Trimming removed 3 bases at V and 3 bases at J, with 9 bases between. This CDR3 region has 13 residues. Germline V gene lookup returns CDR1 LNHDA and CDR2 SQIVND (reference sequence). Here the CDR3 reads CASSIEQDYEQYF. In DNA, the CDR3 is TGTGCCAGTAGTATTGAACAGGACTACGAGCAGTACTTC.

V gene TRBV20-1 combines with J gene TRBJ2-1; D is perhaps TRBD1 or TRBD2 (5 bases each). Per the germline V gene, CDR1 is DFQATT and CDR2 is SNEGSKA (reference sequence). Trimming removed 0 bases at V and 0 bases at J, with 9 bases between. The CDR3 runs to 15 residues. CDR3 coding DNA: TGCAGTGCTAGAGAGGGGGAAAGCTCCTACAATGAGCAGTTCTTC. It encodes CSAREGESSYNEQFF.

This clonotype came up a few times. The CDR3 is CASSQDGPSGDQETQYF. The CDR3 region has the DNA TGTGCCAGCAGCCAAGATGGACCGTCGGGCGATCAAGAGACCCAGTACTTC. This rearrangement joins TRBV4-2 to TRBJ2-5, with D unresolved. Germline V gene sequence: CDR1 LGHNA, CDR2 YNFKEQ. V lost 0 bases and J 2 bases, leaving 16 bases between the germline ends. The CDR3 extends over 17 amino acids.

The sample holds many counts of this clonotype. J is TRBJ2-7 and V is TRBV11-2; a weak D match, TRBD1 (6 bases). Trimming left V 5 bases short and J 1 base short, with 12 bases between. The CDR3 runs to 14 residues. CDR1 and CDR2 from the germline V gene are SGHAT and FQNNGV. In DNA form, the CDR3 reads TGTGCCAGCAGCCCCGGACAGTCATCCTACGAGCAGTACTTC. Translating gives CASSPGQSSYEQYF.

This clonotype has a handful of counts. This may come from a read error, since a much larger clone is one base off. This rearrangement joins TRBV24-1 to TRBJ2-5, with D maybe TRBD2 (5 bases). The length of the CDR3 is 12 residues. In germline, CDR1 is KGHDR, CDR2 SFDVKD. V shed 11 bases and J shed 3 bases, with 12 bases lying between them. The CDR3 loop reads CAMGWEKETQYF. The CDR3 nucleotides are TGTGCCATGGGTTGGGAGAAAGAGACCCAGTACTTC.

The chain couples TRBV7-9 to TRBJ2-7; D may be TRBD1 (5 bases). The V and J ends lost 1 base and 1 base respectively, with 14 bases between them. The CDR3 is 16 residues long. Germline V gives CDR1 SEHNR, CDR2 FQNEAQ (reference sequence). CDR3 protein: CASSLGGRVPSYEQYF. CDR3 sequence (DNA): TGTGCCAGCAGCTTAGGGGGCAGGGTCCCTTCCTACGAGCAGTACTTC. The whole variable domain, filled in from reference TRBV7-9 and TRBJ2-7, reads DTGVSQNPRHKITKRGQNVTFRCDPISEHNRLYWYRQTLGQGPEFLTYFQNEAQLEKSRLLSDRFSAERPKGSFSTLEIQRTEQGDSAMYLCASSLGGRVPSYEQYFGPGTRLTVT.

A few counts support this clonotype. This CDR3 is CASRRTSGMNTGELFF. As DNA, the CDR3 is TGTGCCAGCAGACGGACTAGCGGGATGAACACCGGGGAGCTGTTTTTT. V usage is TRBV6-2 or TRBV6-3 and J usage is TRBJ2-2, with TRBD2 identical over 12 bases. With V trimmed by 6 bases and J by 1 base, 3 bases remained unmatched. The CDR3 contains 16 residues. Germline V CDR1 and CDR2: MNHEY, SVGEGT.

This clonotype was found many times. The V and J genes are TRBV30 and TRBJ2-2, with D hard to call. The length of the CDR3 is 11 residues. The V and J ends lost 6 bases and 6 bases respectively, with 8 bases between them. The germline CDR1 and CDR2 sequences are GTSNPN and SVGIG (reference sequence). The CDR3 reads CACFGPGELFF. The DNA of the CDR3 is TGTGCCTGTTTCGGTCCCGGGGAGCTGTTTTTT.

As regards this clonotype: A much more abundant neighbour one base away suggests this may be a read error. The chain has TRBV20-1 and TRBJ2-1, with unresolved D. V gave up 7 bases and J gave up 5 bases, with 18 bases separating them. Germline assignment: CDR1 DFQATT and CDR2 SNEGSKA (reference sequence). The CDR3 contains 14 residues. CDR3 amino acids: CSVLGPRVDNEQFF. The CDR3 DNA sequence: TGCAGTGTACTTGGACCTAGGGTGGACAATGAGCAGTTCTTC.

The rearrangement links TRBV3-1 to TRBJ2-2; 9 positions match TRBD2. The CDR3 runs to 16 residues. Per the germline V gene, CDR1 is LGHDT and CDR2 is YNNKEL (reference sequence). The junction had 5 bases not matched to a gene; V was cut back by 1 base and J by 5 bases. The CDR3 DNA sequence: TGTGCCAGCAGCCAAGGGGACAGCGGGAGGACCGGGGAGCTGTTTTTT. This translates into CASSQGDSGRTGELFF.

This clonotype showed up many times. This sequence joins TRBV20-1 and TRBJ1-1, with 7 bases aligning to TRBD1. V lost 5 bases to trimming and J lost 5 bases; unmatched junction nucleotides: 8. This CDR3 has 13 amino acids. The germline V gene encodes CDR1 DFQATT and CDR2 SNEGSKA (reference sequence). For the CDR3, the DNA is TGCAGTGCTTCCAGACAGGGTCAAACTGAAGCTTTCTTT. Translating it yields CSASRQGQTEAFF.

The table lists this clonotype with many counts. The CDR3 here is CASSLAAGVDRDYQETQYF. The CDR3, as DNA: TGTGCCAGCAGTTTAGCGGCTGGGGTGGACAGGGACTATCAAGAGACCCAGTACTTC. This chain joins TRBV28 and TRBJ2-5; the D gene is possibly TRBD1 (8 bases). Germline CDR1 is MDHEN and CDR2 is SYDVKM. The CDR3 runs 19 residues. V was shortened by 2 bases and J by 2 bases, with 24 bases between the two germline ends.

There are many counts of this clonotype. The J gene is TRBJ1-1, the V gene TRBV28; D gene uncertain. Germline V gene data show CDR1 as MDHEN and CDR2 as SYDVKM. V lost 6 bases and J 1 base, leaving 15 bases between the germline ends. The CDR3 covers 15 residues. Here the CDR3 DNA reads TGTGCCAGCAGAGAATTACGGATAGGGAACACTGAAGCTTTCTTT. Translation: CASRELRIGNTEAFF.

This clonotype was picked up many times. The chain links TRBV6-1 to TRBJ1-1; TRBD1 agrees at 12 bases. The CDR3 consists of 18 residues. Looked up from germline, CDR1 is MNHNS and CDR2 is SASEGT. The V segment lost 4 bases and the J segment 1 base; nucleotides outside the gene matches: 10. CDR3 residues: CASSGRDRGPGWNTEAFF. In nucleotides, the CDR3 is TGTGCCAGCAGTGGCAGGGACAGGGGGCCCGGATGGAACACTGAAGCTTTCTTT.

The J gene is TRBJ1-5, the V gene TRBV4-1, with 7 bases that match TRBD1. The CDR3 extends over 15 amino acids. J gave up 11 bases and V 6 bases, and 16 bases lay outside the gene matches. Germline lookup yields CDR1 MGHRA and CDR2 YSYEKL. The CDR3 sequence is CASSRTGTVNGSQHF. The CDR3 nucleotides read TGCGCCAGCAGTCGCACCGGGACAGTCAATGGTTCCCAGCATTTT.

This clonotype was detected only a few times. The V gene is TRBV6-2 or TRBV6-3, the J gene TRBJ2-5; D ambiguous. Germline loops: CDR1 MNHEY, CDR2 SVGEGT. V dropped 0 bases and J dropped 1 base, with 9 bases sitting between them. The CDR3 is 15 amino acids. The CDR3 region is CASSYSPRGQETQYF. DNA of the CDR3: TGTGCCAGCAGTTACTCCCCCAGAGGCCAAGAGACCCAGTACTTC.

This clonotype occurred a few times. The rearrangement links TRBV7-2 to TRBJ1-2, with D unresolved. CDR3 length: 15 amino acids. Germline V gives CDR1 SGHTA, CDR2 FQGNSA. Trimming shortened V by 3 bases and J by 6 bases, and 17 bases separated the two germline ends. Written as DNA, the CDR3 is TGTGCCAGCAGCTTGGACCTGTTGTTTCTGGATGGCTACACCTTC. Amino acids: CASSLDLLFLDGYTF.

This clonotype showed up just a few times. The rearrangement joins TRBV6-1 to TRBJ1-2, with 11 nucleotides matching TRBD1. V lost 6 bases and J lost 8; bases outside the gene matches: 8. Germline CDR1 reads MNHNS; CDR2 reads SASEGT. This CDR3 is built from 14 residues. The CDR3 here is CASRPGTGGEGYTF. The CDR3 DNA is TGTGCCAGCAGGCCCGGGACAGGGGGAGAGGGCTACACCTTC.

This clonotype was found many times. The genes are TRBV4-2 and TRBJ2-3, with TRBD2 matching over 7 bases. The length of the CDR3 is 16 residues. V gave up 2 bases and J gave up 1 base; unmatched junction bases: 6. Germline CDR1 and CDR2: LGHNA and YNFKEQ. The DNA for the CDR3 is TGTGCCAGCAGCCAAAAAGCGGGACCAGGCACAGATACGCAGTATTTT. Encoded protein: CASSQKAGPGTDTQYF.

This clonotype was recorded many times. V usage is TRBV6-1 and J usage is TRBJ2-5; 15 nucleotides align to TRBD2. This CDR3 is built from 15 residues. Trimming at V came to 5 bases and at J to 5 bases, leaving 3 bases not matched to a gene. Germline V lookup: CDR1 MNHNS, CDR2 SASEGT. In DNA form, the CDR3 reads TGTGCCAGCAGTCCCGGGACTAGCGGGAGGGAGACCCAGTACTTC. Residues: CASSPGTSGRETQYF.

This clonotype showed up many times. The chain recombines TRBV15 with TRBJ2-1; D is unclear. The CDR3 has 17 residues. Germline lookup yields CDR1 LNHNV and CDR2 YYDKDF (reference sequence). V gave up 2 bases and J gave up 0 bases, with 14 bases separating them. The CDR3 loop is CATSRNPTWSSYNEQFF. The CDR3 DNA is TGTGCCACCAGCAGAAATCCGACCTGGAGCTCCTACAATGAGCAGTTCTTC.

The table lists this clonotype with a few counts. V gene TRBV5-6 combines with J gene TRBJ1-6, with no clear D. CDR3 size: 15 residues. The V gene lost 4 bases and the J gene lost 11 bases, with 19 bases spanning the gap. Germline loops: CDR1 SGHDT, CDR2 YYEEEE. The CDR3 sequence is CASSPLAGSEAPLHF. The CDR3 coding sequence is TGTGCCAGCAGCCCCTTGGCGGGGTCTGAAGCACCCCTCCACTTT.

In its sample, this clonotype was seen many times. This chain links TRBV28 with TRBJ1-6; TRBD1 matches at 7 bases. The CDR3 covers 22 residues. Germline lookup yields CDR1 MDHEN and CDR2 SYDVKM. Trimming removed 1 base from V and 5 bases from J; junction bases left unmatched: 23. The CDR3, as DNA: TGTGCCAGCAGTTTATCCCCAGCCAGGATGGGTATACCGGGACAGAATAATTCACCCCTCCACTTT. It specifies CASSLSPARMGIPGQNNSPLHF.

This clonotype was found many times. CDR3 sequence reads: CATSALSGSGGNEQFF. CDR3 coding DNA: TGTGCCACCAGTGCCCTTAGCGGGAGTGGCGGCAATGAGCAGTTCTTC. This rearrangement joins TRBV24-1 to TRBJ2-1; 9 bases are a match to TRBD2. The V gene end was trimmed by 5 bases and the J gene end by 6 bases; junction bases not matched to a gene: 10. CDR1 and CDR2 (germline): KGHDR, SFDVKD. The CDR3 sequence is 16 residues long.

This clonotype was found many times. The chain combines TRBV12-3 or TRBV12-4 with TRBJ2-3; 8 nucleotides line up with TRBD1. The CDR3 has 14 amino acids. The J segment lost 4 bases and the V segment lost 5 bases, leaving 5 bases of the junction unmatched. The CDR3 bases are TGTGCCAGCAGTAAGACAGGGGCAGCAGATACGCAGTATTTT. Translating it yields CASSKTGAADTQYF.

This clonotype was seen repeatedly, ten times or more. The chain couples TRBV27 to TRBJ2-1, with 10 bases lining up with TRBD2. Looked up from germline, CDR1 is MNHEY and CDR2 is SMNVEV (reference sequence). The trim removed 2 bases at V and 6 bases at J, leaving 4 bases unmatched. This CDR3 region has 15 residues. CDR3 nucleotides: TGTGCCAGCAGTTTAGGGCTAGCGGGAGTCAATGAGCAGTTCTTC. Its protein is CASSLGLAGVNEQFF.